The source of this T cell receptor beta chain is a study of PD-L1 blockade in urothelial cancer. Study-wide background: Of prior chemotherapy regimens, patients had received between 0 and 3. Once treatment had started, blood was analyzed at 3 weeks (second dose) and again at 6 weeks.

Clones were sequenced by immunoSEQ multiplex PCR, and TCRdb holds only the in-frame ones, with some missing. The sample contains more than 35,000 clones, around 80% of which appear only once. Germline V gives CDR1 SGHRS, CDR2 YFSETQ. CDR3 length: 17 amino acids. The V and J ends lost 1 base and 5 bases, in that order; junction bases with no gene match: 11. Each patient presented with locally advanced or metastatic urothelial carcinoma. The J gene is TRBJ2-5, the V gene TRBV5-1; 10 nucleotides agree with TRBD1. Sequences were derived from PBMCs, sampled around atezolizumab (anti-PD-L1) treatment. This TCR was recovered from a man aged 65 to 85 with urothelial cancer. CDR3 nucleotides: TGCGCCAGCAGCTTGACACCGAGACAGGGGGCAGGGGAGACCCAGTACTTC. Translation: CASSLTPRQGAGETQYF. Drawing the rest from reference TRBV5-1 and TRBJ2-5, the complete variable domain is KAGVTQTPRYLIKTRGQQVTLSCSPISGHRSVSWYQQTPGQGLQFLFEYFSETQRNKGNFPGRFSGRQFSNSRSEMNVSTLELGDSALYLCASSLTPRQGAGETQYFGPGTRLLVL.